The source of this T cell receptor beta chain is a study of cytomegalovirus exposure and HLA in healthy donors. In the PCR, 60 Vbeta and 13 Jbeta primers were used. Produced via immunoSEQ multiplex PCR; TCRdb's table is partial and in-frame only. Seen here are tens of thousands of clones, just under 80% observed once, and the top ten hold roughly 2.5%. Germline CDR1 and CDR2: MDHEN and SYDVKM. There are 13 residues in the CDR3. The V and J ends lost 3 bases and 8 bases, in that order; junction bases with no gene match: 5. This TCR was recovered from a male donor in good health and CMV-seropositive. The rearrangement links TRBV28 to TRBJ1-2; the match to TRBD1 covers 8 bases. The sequencing sample was made of PBMCs. CDR3 in DNA: TGTGCCAGCAGTTTGTTACAGGGGGGCGGCTACACCTTC. It translates to CASSLLQGGGYTF.